A selection of T cell receptor beta chains follows, all from one sample in a study of human T cells and chemical hapten exposure. Using its own MiXCR run on the RACE reads, TCRdb lists one record per CDR3 protein. The table lists about 120,000 distinct CDR3 sequences, roughly 13% of them singletons. The material was whole blood, obtained in connection with sensitization to the hapten diphenylcyclopropenone (DPC). These receptors were collected from a young man with alopecia areata. Some clones in this sample may be carry-over from other donors' samples. CDR3s include the opening cysteine and the closing phenylalanine or tryptophan. Fields, in order: clone size, V gene, D gene, J gene, CDR3 protein, CDR3 DNA. A D gene is named only where the DNA matches it firmly. Clone size is not always given. Where it is, it says once, few, many or a class for expanded clones.

>NA|TRBV20-1|NA|TRBJ2-1
CSASTGAGLPNEQFF
TGCAGTGCCAGTACCGGGGCAGGGTTGCCCAATGAGCAGTTCTTC
>few|TRBV20-1|TRBD2|TRBJ2-1
CSALLADNEQFF
TGCAGTGCTCTACTAGCGGACAATGAGCAGTTCTTC
>NA|TRBV3-1|TRBD1|TRBJ2-5
CASNGQGETQYF
TGTGCCAGCAATGGACAGGGGGAGACCCAGTACTTC
>few|TRBV7-9|NA|TRBJ2-1
CASSFSAYNEQFF
TGTGCCAGCAGCTTTTCGGCCTACAATGAGCAGTTCTTC
>few|TRBV9|TRBD1|TRBJ1-6
CASSPGQGVSPLHF
TGTGCCAGCAGCCCGGGACAGGGGGTATCACCCCTCCACTTT
>few|TRBV6-2/TRBV6-3|NA|TRBJ2-2
CASSYPSELFF
TGTGCCAGCAGTTACCCCTCTGAGCTGTTTTTT
>few|TRBV6-2/TRBV6-3|TRBD2|TRBJ2-3
CASRDSGGAATDTQYF
TGTGCCAGCAGGGACAGCGGGGGGGCCGCCACAGATACGCAGTATTTT
>NA|TRBV19|NA|TRBJ2-1
CASSVALLSYNEQFF
TGTGCCAGTAGTGTAGCGTTATTATCCTACAATGAGCAGTTCTTC
>NA|TRBV7-2|NA|TRBJ1-1
CASSRQENTEAFF
TGTGCCAGTTCGAGGCAGGAGAACACTGAAGCTTTCTTT
>NA|TRBV24-1|NA|TRBJ2-3
CATSDLYTQYF
TGTGCCACCAGTGATTTGTATACGCAGTATTTT
>NA|TRBV5-1|NA|TRBJ2-7
CASSFLWDGYEQYF
TGCGCCAGCAGCTTTCTCTGGGACGGCTACGAGCAGTACTTC
>NA|TRBV7-3|NA|TRBJ1-6
CASSWGPSEESPLHF
TGTGCCAGCAGCTGGGGCCCCTCTGAGGAGTCACCCCTCCACTTT
>NA|TRBV7-6|NA|TRBJ2-3
CASSLGADSTDTQYF
TGTGCCAGCAGCTTAGGTGCAGACTCTACAGATACGCAGTATTTT
>NA|TRBV6-4|TRBD1|TRBJ1-5
CASNAGGYSNQPQHF
TGTGCCAGCAATGCAGGGGGCTATAGCAATCAGCCCCAGCATTTT
>NA|TRBV7-8|NA|TRBJ1-5
CASSLTQAGNQPQHF
TGTGCCAGCAGCTTAACCCAAGCGGGGAATCAGCCCCAGCATTTT
>NA|TRBV9|TRBD1|TRBJ2-5
CASSVIGRPTGETQYF
TGTGCCAGCAGCGTAATAGGACGGCCGACAGGGGAGACCCAGTACTTC
>NA|TRBV24-1|NA|TRBJ2-7
CATSEQGHEQYF
TGTGCCACCAGTGAACAGGGTCACGAGCAGTACTTC
>NA|TRBV7-6|NA|TRBJ1-5
CASSLQRGRDQPQHF
TGTGCCAGCAGCTTACAACGGGGTAGGGATCAGCCCCAGCATTTT
>NA|TRBV5-1|TRBD1|TRBJ1-6
CASSLEGGNSPLHF
TGCGCCAGCAGCTTGGAAGGGGGCAATTCACCCCTCCACTTT
>NA|TRBV4-3|NA|TRBJ2-3
CASSPRGPDTQYF
TGCGCCAGCAGCCCGAGAGGGCCAGATACGCAGTATTTT
>few|TRBV9|NA|TRBJ2-7
CASSVDTYYEQYF
TGTGCCAGCAGCGTAGACACGTACTACGAGCAGTACTTC
>NA|TRBV18|TRBD1|TRBJ2-5
CASSPLRSGQGRETQYF
TGTGCCAGCTCACCACTTCGTTCGGGACAGGGCCGAGAGACCCAGTACTTC
>NA|TRBV20-1|NA|TRBJ2-4
CSARGANPGIQYF
TGCAGTGCTAGAGGAGCCAACCCGGGCATTCAGTACTTC
>few|TRBV3-1|TRBD2|TRBJ2-2
CASSQGLAGNTGELFF
TGTGCCAGCAGCCAAGGGCTAGCGGGGAACACCGGGGAGCTGTTTTTT
>few|TRBV16|TRBD1|TRBJ2-7
CASSQSWAGGPYEQYF
TGTGCCAGCAGCCAATCGTGGGCAGGGGGCCCCTACGAGCAGTACTTC
>NA|TRBV6-5|NA|TRBJ2-1
CASRIIAEYSYNEQFF
TGTGCCAGCAGGATTATAGCGGAGTATTCCTACAATGAGCAGTTCTTC
>few|TRBV7-9|NA|TRBJ1-6
CASSLVLGGYLNSPLHF
TGTGCCAGCAGCTTAGTCTTGGGCGGTTATCTGAATTCACCCCTCCACTTT
>few|TRBV4-2|NA|TRBJ2-7
CASSQDLGRAYEQYF
TGTGCCAGCAGCCAAGATTTAGGCCGAGCCTACGAGCAGTACTTC
>NA|TRBV10-2|TRBD1|TRBJ1-5
CASGQGLSNQPQHF
TGCGCCAGCGGACAGGGTCTGAGCAATCAGCCCCAGCATTTT
>NA|TRBV11-2|TRBD2|TRBJ2-1
CASSSSGLAGGPEQFF
TGTGCCAGCAGCTCAAGCGGACTAGCGGGGGGTCCTGAGCAGTTCTTC
>few|TRBV19|NA|TRBJ1-2
CASSIEDEEGYGYTF
TGTGCCAGTAGTATTGAAGATGAGGAGGGCTATGGCTACACCTTC
>NA|TRBV28|NA|TRBJ2-7
CASSRLAAGVYEQYF
TGTGCCAGCAGTCGTCTAGCAGCGGGTGTCTACGAGCAGTACTTC
>NA|TRBV5-1|NA|TRBJ2-1
CASSFTSIASEQFF
TGCGCCAGCAGCTTTACTAGCATCGCCTCTGAGCAGTTCTTC